This T cell receptor beta chain was profiled in a study of OX40 agonist ivuxolimab in advanced cancers. Germline V gene sequence: CDR1 ENHRY, CDR2 SYGVKD. With V trimmed by 3 bases and J by 3 bases, 6 bases remained unmatched. This CDR3 is 15 amino acids long. Assay: immunoSEQ multiplex PCR; the TCRdb copy retains only in-frame clones and omits some. The sample consists of roughly 64,000 clones, approximately 92% of them appearing once. The material sequenced was CD4+ or CD8+ T cells sorted from blood, taken in a trial of the OX40 agonist ivuxolimab. The V gene is TRBV10-3, the J gene TRBJ2-7, with 9 bases lining up with TRBD2. The sequence derives from an adult with an advanced solid tumor such as melanoma, head and neck, liver or kidney cancer. This CDR3 reads CAISERGLAVYEQYF. In DNA form, the CDR3 reads TGTGCCATCAGTGAAAGGGGACTAGCCGTCTACGAGCAGTACTTC.